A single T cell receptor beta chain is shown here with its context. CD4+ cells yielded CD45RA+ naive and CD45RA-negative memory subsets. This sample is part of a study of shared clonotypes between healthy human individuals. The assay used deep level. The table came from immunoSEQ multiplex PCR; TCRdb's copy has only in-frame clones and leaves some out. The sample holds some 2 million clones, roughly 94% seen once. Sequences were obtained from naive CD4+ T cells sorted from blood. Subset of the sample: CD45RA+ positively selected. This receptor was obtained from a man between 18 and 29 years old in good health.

The CDR3 protein is CASSLEAGVAYEQYF. The CDR3 DNA follows: TGCGCCAGCAGCTTGGAGGCAGGCGTCGCCTACGAGCAGTACTTC. V and J are TRBV5-1 and TRBJ2-7; the D is unclear. CDR1 and CDR2 (germline): SGHRS, YFSETQ. The CDR3 is 15 residues long. V gave up 0 bases and J gave up 2 bases, with 12 bases separating them.